These T cell receptor beta chains were read from a single sample in a study of blood T cell repertoires in COVID-19. Only in-frame clones appear in the TCRdb table, and some are missing; sequencing was by immunoSEQ multiplex PCR. The sample carries tens of thousands of clones, 85% recorded once. Sample: peripheral blood. These receptors were taken from a woman in her 70s in a cohort sampled during active COVID-19. The CDR3 runs from the conserved cysteine through the conserved F or W. A D gene is named only where the DNA matches it firmly. Size is stated for part of the rows, as once, few or many counts, or as a class when the clone is expanded.

abundance,j_gene,v_gene,d_gene,CDR3nt,CDR3aa
few,TRBJ2-2,TRBV2,NA,TGTGCCAGCAGTGGGTCGGTCTCGGCCGGGGAGCTGTTTTTT,CASSGSVSAGELFF
NA,TRBJ2-5,TRBV4-2,NA,TGTGCCAGCAGCCAAGCGCAGGTGGGAGTCCAAGAGACCCAGTACTTC,CASSQAQVGVQETQYF
NA,TRBJ1-5,TRBV4-3,TRBD1,TGCGCCAGCAGCCAAGATCTCCGTGGACAGGGGGCAGATCAGCCCCAGCATTTT,CASSQDLRGQGADQPQHF
NA,TRBJ1-4,TRBV2,NA,TGTGCCAGCAGTGAAAAGGGGCAGGAAAAACTGTTTTTT,CASSEKGQEKLFF
NA,TRBJ2-3,TRBV5-4,TRBD2,TGTGCCAGCAGCGACGCCAAACTAGCGGGAGGGACAGATACGCAGTATTTT,CASSDAKLAGGTDTQYF
NA,TRBJ2-1,TRBV15,NA,TGTGCCACCAGCAGAGATCAGGCGTCAGGGGGGAATCCCTTGTACAATGAGCAGTTCTTC,CATSRDQASGGNPLYNEQFF
NA,TRBJ1-2,TRBV5-6,TRBD1,TGTGCCAGCAGCTGGAAGACAGGGAAATCTTCCTACACCTTC,CASSWKTGKSSYTF
once,TRBJ2-4,TRBV28,TRBD2,TGTGCCAGCAGTCTAAGGGCTAGCGGGAGAGGTGGAGCCAAAAACATTCAGTACTTC,CASSLRASGRGGAKNIQYF
NA,TRBJ1-3,TRBV9,NA,TGTGCCAGCAGCTTGTCTGCGGGAAACACCATATATTTT,CASSLSAGNTIYF
NA,TRBJ1-3,TRBV6-2/TRBV6-3,NA,TGTGCCAGCAGTTACCCCGGGACTCCTGGAAACACCATATATTTT,CASSYPGTPGNTIYF
NA,TRBJ1-1,TRBV19,TRBD1,TGTGCCAGCAATCACCTCTCGAAGGGACAGGGGATGAACACTGAAGCTTTCTTT,CASNHLSKGQGMNTEAFF
NA,TRBJ2-3,TRBV9,NA,TGTGCCAGCAGCCTCGCCTGGGAGGGAGGGGGAGAAGATACGCAGTATTTT,CASSLAWEGGGEDTQYF
NA,TRBJ2-7,TRBV3-1/TRBV3-2,TRBD2,TGTGCCAGCAGCCAATTAATGCCTAGCGGGAGGGGCGAGGGCTACGAGCAGTACTTC,CASSQLMPSGRGEGYEQYF
NA,TRBJ1-6,TRBV28,NA,TGTGCCAGCGTTGGAGGGAATTCACCCCTCCACTTT,CASVGGNSPLHF
NA,TRBJ2-2,TRBV29-1,TRBD2,TGCAGCGCTGGACTAGCAGCGAACACCGGGGAGCTGTTTTTT,CSAGLAANTGELFF
NA,TRBJ1-3,TRBV28,TRBD1,TGTGCCAGCAGTTACGGAGGGGGCCCCGCCTCTGGAAACACCATATATTTT,CASSYGGGPASGNTIYF
NA,TRBJ1-1,TRBV28,TRBD1,TGTGCCAGCACCAAACCGGGACAGGGGGCAAAATTAAACACTGAAGCTTTCTTT,CASTKPGQGAKLNTEAFF
NA,TRBJ2-1,TRBV4-3,TRBD2,TGCGCCAGCAGCCGGGGAGGACTAGCGGCCAATGAGCAGTTCTTC,CASSRGGLAANEQFF
NA,TRBJ2-1,TRBV19,TRBD1,TGTGCCAGTAGCGGGACAGGGGCCTACAATGAGCAGTTCTTC,CASSGTGAYNEQFF
NA,TRBJ1-4,TRBV19,NA,TGTGCCAGTAGCCCAGACTCGGGAGGACTGTTTTTT,CASSPDSGGLFF
few,TRBJ1-2,TRBV14,TRBD1,TGTGCCAGCAGGCTGACAGGGATTAACTATGGCTACACCTTC,CASRLTGINYGYTF
NA,TRBJ1-2,TRBV5-4,NA,TGTGCCAGCAGCCCCTTTTCGGGGGGCTATGGCTACACCTTC,CASSPFSGGYGYTF
few,TRBJ2-7,TRBV10-3,NA,TGTGCCATCAGTGAGACTAGTATCTACGAGCAGTACTTC,CAISETSIYEQYF
NA,TRBJ2-7,TRBV6-6,NA,TGTGCCAGCAGTTACCCGGGAACAGCCTACGAGCAGTACTTC,CASSYPGTAYEQYF
NA,TRBJ2-5,TRBV7-2,TRBD1,TGTGCCAGCAGCTTAGATGTAACAGGGGGCTCGGAGACCCAGTACTTC,CASSLDVTGGSETQYF
NA,TRBJ2-3,TRBV5-5,TRBD2,TGTGCCAGCACCCGGATTAGGGTAGCGGGAGTTACTAGCACAGATACGCAGTATTTT,CASTRIRVAGVTSTDTQYF